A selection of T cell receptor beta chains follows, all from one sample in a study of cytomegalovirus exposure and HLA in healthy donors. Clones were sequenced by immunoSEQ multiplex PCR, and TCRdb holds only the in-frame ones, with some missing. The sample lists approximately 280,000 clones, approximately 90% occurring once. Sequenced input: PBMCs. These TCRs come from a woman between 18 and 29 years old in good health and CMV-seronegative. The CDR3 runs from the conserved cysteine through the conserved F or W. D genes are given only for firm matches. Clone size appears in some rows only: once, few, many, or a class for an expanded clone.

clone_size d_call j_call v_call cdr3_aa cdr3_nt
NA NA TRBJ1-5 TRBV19 CATGRDINQPQHF TGTGCCACGGGTCGGGATATCAATCAGCCCCAGCATTTT
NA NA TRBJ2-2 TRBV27 CASRLPGRGVGELFF TGTGCCAGCAGACTTCCCGGGAGAGGGGTCGGGGAGCTGTTTTTT
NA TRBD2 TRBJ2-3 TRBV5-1 CASSPGGMLAGADTQYF TGCGCCAGCAGCCCCGGCGGTATGCTAGCGGGGGCAGATACGCAGTATTTT
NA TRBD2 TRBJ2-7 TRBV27 CASSLAATYEQYF TGTGCCAGCAGTCTAGCGGCCACCTACGAGCAGTACTTC
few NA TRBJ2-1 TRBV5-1 CASSFQRRDYNEQFF TGCGCCAGCAGCTTTCAGCGGAGGGACTACAATGAGCAGTTCTTC
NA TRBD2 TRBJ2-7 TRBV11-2 CASCRKLAGEGSEQYF TGTGCCAGCTGCCGGAAACTAGCGGGAGAGGGAAGCGAGCAGTACTTC
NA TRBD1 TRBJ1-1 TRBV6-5 CASSEDRVHTEAFF TGTGCCAGCAGTGAAGACAGGGTACACACTGAAGCTTTCTTT
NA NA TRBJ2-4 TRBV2 CASRTGITLAKNIQYF TGTGCCAGCAGAACAGGGATCACACTAGCCAAAAACATTCAGTACTTC
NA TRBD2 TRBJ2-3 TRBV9 CASSPWEGDTQYF TGTGCCAGCAGCCCATGGGAGGGGGATACGCAGTATTTT
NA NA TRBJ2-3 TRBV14 CASSQETGTDTQYF TGTGCCAGCAGCCAAGAGACGGGGACAGATACGCAGTATTTT